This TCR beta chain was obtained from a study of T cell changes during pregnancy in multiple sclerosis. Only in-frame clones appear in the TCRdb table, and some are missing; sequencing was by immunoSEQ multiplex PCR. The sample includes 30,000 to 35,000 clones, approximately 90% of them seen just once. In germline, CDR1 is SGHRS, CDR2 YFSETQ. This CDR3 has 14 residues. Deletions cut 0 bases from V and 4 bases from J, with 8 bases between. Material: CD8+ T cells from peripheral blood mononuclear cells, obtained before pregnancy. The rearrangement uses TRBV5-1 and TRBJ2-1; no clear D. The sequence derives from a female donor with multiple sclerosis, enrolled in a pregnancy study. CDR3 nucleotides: TGCGCCAGCAGCTTGGGACGGAGATACAATGAGCAGTTCTTC. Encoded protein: CASSLGRRYNEQFF.